Listed below are T cell receptor beta chains from one sample, sequenced in a study of T cells in Graves' hyperthyroidism and ophthalmopathy. TCRdb used MiXCR to reprocess the multiplex PCR reads, holding one entry per CDR3 protein. Of around 560,000 distinct CDR3 sequences listed, about a sixth are singletons. The sample taken for sequencing was blood. The source of these receptors is a woman between 18 and 30 years old with Graves' hyperthyroidism. CDR3s include the opening cysteine and the closing phenylalanine or tryptophan. The D gene is left open where the match is weak. Only part of the rows carry a size: once, few, many, or a class if the clone is expanded.

abundance: NA; j_gene: TRBJ1-4; d_gene: NA; v_gene: TRBV4-2; CDR3aa: CASSQEVGQGNEKLFF; CDR3nt: TGTGCCAGCAGCCAAGAAGTAGGTCAGGGTAATGAAAAACTGTTTTTT
abundance: NA; j_gene: TRBJ2-2; d_gene: NA; v_gene: TRBV10-3; CDR3aa: CAIRARTSTGELFF; CDR3nt: TGTGCCATCAGGGCTAGAACTTCCACCGGGGAGCTGTTTTTT
abundance: many; j_gene: TRBJ2-7; d_gene: NA; v_gene: TRBV11-2; CDR3aa: CASSFRTLYEQYF; CDR3nt: TGTGCCAGCAGCTTTAGGACACTCTACGAGCAGTACTTC
abundance: many; j_gene: TRBJ1-6; d_gene: NA; v_gene: TRBV7-2; CDR3aa: CASSVGDRGNSPLHF; CDR3nt: TGTGCCAGCAGCGTGGGGGATCGGGGGAATTCACCCCTCCACTTT
abundance: many; j_gene: TRBJ2-5; d_gene: TRBD1; v_gene: TRBV20-1; CDR3aa: CSAVLQRGQLETQYF; CDR3nt: TGCAGTGCTGTACTCCAAAGGGGGCAGTTAGAGACCCAGTACTTC
abundance: many; j_gene: TRBJ2-2; d_gene: NA; v_gene: TRBV28; CDR3aa: CASSTGTLNTGELFF; CDR3nt: TGTGCCAGCAGTACCGGGACATTGAACACCGGGGAGCTGTTTTTT
abundance: many; j_gene: TRBJ1-2; d_gene: NA; v_gene: TRBV20-1; CDR3aa: CSASHLDRYYGYTF; CDR3nt: TGCAGTGCTAGTCATCTCGACAGATATTATGGCTACACCTTC
abundance: many; j_gene: TRBJ2-7; d_gene: NA; v_gene: TRBV12-3/TRBV12-4; CDR3aa: CASSPGLGYEQYF; CDR3nt: TGTGCCAGCAGTCCAGGGCTCGGTTACGAGCAGTACTTC
abundance: many; j_gene: TRBJ1-1; d_gene: NA; v_gene: TRBV11-2; CDR3aa: CASSLDRVRLGEAFF; CDR3nt: TGTGCCAGCAGCTTAGACAGGGTGAGATTAGGTGAAGCTTTCTTT
abundance: few; j_gene: TRBJ2-5; d_gene: TRBD2; v_gene: TRBV7-2; CDR3aa: CASRPGWLAEETQYF; CDR3nt: TGTGCCAGCAGGCCAGGGTGGCTAGCGGAAGAGACCCAGTACTTC
abundance: many; j_gene: TRBJ2-1; d_gene: TRBD2; v_gene: TRBV7-2; CDR3aa: CASSPSGLAGGSEQFF; CDR3nt: TGTGCCAGCAGCCCCTCGGGACTAGCGGGAGGCAGTGAGCAGTTCTTC
abundance: few; j_gene: TRBJ2-5; d_gene: TRBD2; v_gene: TRBV6-1; CDR3aa: CASSSRLAGPSKETQYF; CDR3nt: TGTGCCAGCAGTTCCCGACTAGCGGGACCGTCCAAAGAGACCCAGTACTTC
abundance: many; j_gene: TRBJ1-6; d_gene: NA; v_gene: TRBV7-2; CDR3aa: CASRSTQRTDLGPLHF; CDR3nt: TGTGCCAGCAGGAGCACCCAAAGGACAGACCTTGGACCCCTCCACTTT
abundance: many; j_gene: TRBJ2-7; d_gene: NA; v_gene: TRBV20-1; CDR3aa: CSAAGSSYEQYF; CDR3nt: TGCAGTGCAGCCGGGAGCTCCTACGAGCAGTACTTC
abundance: NA; j_gene: TRBJ2-7; d_gene: TRBD2; v_gene: TRBV9; CDR3aa: CASSGTSGRLPGGIYEQYF; CDR3nt: TGTGCCAGCAGCGGGACTAGCGGGAGACTACCCGGGGGGATCTACGAGCAGTACTTC
abundance: NA; j_gene: TRBJ1-5; d_gene: NA; v_gene: TRBV11-2; CDR3aa: CASSLSGLSQPQHF; CDR3nt: TGTGCCAGCAGCTTGTCGGGACTCAGTCAGCCCCAGCATTTT
abundance: NA; j_gene: TRBJ2-5; d_gene: TRBD2; v_gene: TRBV5-1; CDR3aa: CASSLKPTSGGRQETQYF; CDR3nt: TGCGCCAGCAGCTTGAAACCGACTAGCGGGGGACGGCAAGAGACCCAGTACTTC
abundance: many; j_gene: TRBJ2-7; d_gene: TRBD1; v_gene: TRBV20-1; CDR3aa: CSASTPGQVYEQYF; CDR3nt: TGCAGTGCTAGCACACCGGGACAGGTTTACGAGCAGTACTTC
abundance: many; j_gene: TRBJ2-7; d_gene: NA; v_gene: TRBV12-3/TRBV12-4; CDR3aa: CASSLVMGQGVSYEQYF; CDR3nt: NA
abundance: few; j_gene: TRBJ1-5; d_gene: TRBD1; v_gene: TRBV4-1; CDR3aa: CASSRGDRSGNQPQHF; CDR3nt: TGCGCCAGCAGCCGTGGGGACAGGTCGGGCAATCAGCCCCAGCATTTT
abundance: many; j_gene: TRBJ1-1; d_gene: NA; v_gene: TRBV10-2; CDR3aa: CASTQQENTEAFF; CDR3nt: TGCGCCAGCACCCAACAAGAGAACACTGAAGCTTTCTTT
abundance: once; j_gene: TRBJ2-7; d_gene: TRBD2; v_gene: TRBV27; CDR3aa: CASSLGSGSGVEQYF; CDR3nt: TGTGCCAGCAGTTTGGGTAGCGGGAGTGGGGTCGAGCAGTACTTC
abundance: many; j_gene: TRBJ2-1; d_gene: NA; v_gene: TRBV12-3/TRBV12-4; CDR3aa: CASSVTAYNEQFF; CDR3nt: TGTGCCAGCAGTGTGACAGCCTACAATGAGCAGTTCTTC
abundance: many; j_gene: TRBJ2-5; d_gene: NA; v_gene: TRBV24-1; CDR3aa: CATSDPGAKGQETQYF; CDR3nt: TGTGCCACCAGTGATCCAGGGGCGAAGGGCCAAGAGACCCAGTACTTC
abundance: few; j_gene: TRBJ1-4; d_gene: TRBD1; v_gene: TRBV5-1; CDR3aa: CASSLRTGGFEKLFF; CDR3nt: TGCGCCAGCAGCTTGAGGACAGGGGGCTTTGAAAAACTGTTTTTT
abundance: NA; j_gene: TRBJ2-5; d_gene: NA; v_gene: TRBV5-1; CDR3aa: CASSPGLDRETQYF; CDR3nt: TGCGCCAGCAGCCCGGGACTGGACCGAGAGACCCAGTACTTC
abundance: many; j_gene: TRBJ1-4; d_gene: NA; v_gene: TRBV28; CDR3aa: CASSSRANEKLFF; CDR3nt: TGTGCCAGCAGTTCCCGGGCTAATGAAAAACTGTTTTTT
abundance: many; j_gene: TRBJ2-1; d_gene: NA; v_gene: TRBV27; CDR3aa: CASSYRLRLLRNNEQFF; CDR3nt: TGTGCCAGCAGTTATCGACTTAGACTACTACGGAACAATGAGCAGTTCTTC
abundance: many; j_gene: TRBJ2-1; d_gene: TRBD2; v_gene: TRBV11-2; CDR3aa: CASSLGLVPSNEQFF; CDR3nt: TGTGCCAGCAGCTTGGGACTAGTTCCCTCCAATGAGCAGTTCTTC
abundance: NA; j_gene: TRBJ2-4; d_gene: NA; v_gene: TRBV5-5; CDR3aa: CASSLDPVGAENIQYF; CDR3nt: TGTGCCAGCAGCTTGGATCCAGTCGGGGCCGAAAACATTCAGTACTTC
abundance: many; j_gene: TRBJ2-7; d_gene: NA; v_gene: TRBV5-1; CDR3aa: CASSGGTAREQYF; CDR3nt: TGCGCCAGCAGCGGGGGGACCGCGAGGGAGCAGTACTTC
abundance: NA; j_gene: TRBJ2-3; d_gene: NA; v_gene: TRBV7-9; CDR3aa: CASRIQTLGTDTQYF; CDR3nt: TGTGCCAGCAGGATCCAGACCCTAGGGACAGATACGCAGTATTTT
abundance: few; j_gene: TRBJ1-1; d_gene: NA; v_gene: TRBV29-1; CDR3aa: CSVEDGGASVTEAFF; CDR3nt: TGCAGCGTTGAAGATGGGGGGGCCTCGGTCACTGAAGCTTTCTTT
abundance: many; j_gene: TRBJ1-6; d_gene: NA; v_gene: TRBV12-3/TRBV12-4; CDR3aa: CASSMGSPLHF; CDR3nt: TGTGCCAGCAGTATGGGATCACCCCTCCACTTT
abundance: many; j_gene: TRBJ2-7; d_gene: TRBD2; v_gene: TRBV20-1; CDR3aa: CSARTRLSYEQYF; CDR3nt: TGCAGTGCACGGACTAGACTCTCCTACGAGCAGTACTTC
abundance: few; j_gene: TRBJ2-5; d_gene: NA; v_gene: TRBV24-1; CDR3aa: CATSDLQGGSETQYF; CDR3nt: TGTGCCACCAGTGATTTGCAGGGAGGAAGCGAGACCCAGTACTTC
abundance: few; j_gene: TRBJ1-1; d_gene: NA; v_gene: TRBV5-4; CDR3aa: CASSLDWVEAFF; CDR3nt: TGTGCCAGCAGCTTAGATTGGGTTGAAGCTTTCTTT
abundance: many; j_gene: TRBJ2-1; d_gene: TRBD1; v_gene: TRBV11-2; CDR3aa: CASSSGVPGTGGEYEQFF; CDR3nt: TGTGCCAGCAGCTCGGGGGTACCTGGGACAGGGGGCGAGTATGAGCAGTTCTTC
abundance: many; j_gene: TRBJ1-1; d_gene: NA; v_gene: TRBV15; CDR3aa: CATSVSGVGGAFF; CDR3nt: TGTGCCACCAGCGTTTCAGGCGTAGGCGGTGCTTTCTTT
abundance: few; j_gene: TRBJ2-7; d_gene: NA; v_gene: TRBV6-9; CDR3aa: CASSYSNYEQYF; CDR3nt: TGTGCCAGCAGTTATTCAAACTACGAGCAGTACTTC
abundance: few; j_gene: TRBJ1-5; d_gene: NA; v_gene: TRBV5-4; CDR3aa: CASSLVVKGIYSNQPQHF; CDR3nt: TGTGCCAGCAGCTTGGTCGTTAAGGGGATTTATAGCAATCAGCCCCAGCATTTT
abundance: NA; j_gene: TRBJ2-7; d_gene: NA; v_gene: TRBV6-5; CDR3aa: CASSYIRDRSYEQYF; CDR3nt: TGTGCCAGCAGTTACATCCGGGACCGCTCCTACGAGCAGTACTTC
abundance: NA; j_gene: TRBJ2-5; d_gene: TRBD2; v_gene: TRBV18; CDR3aa: CASSLPGLAVQETQYF; CDR3nt: TGTGCCAGCTCCCTCCCGGGACTAGCGGTACAAGAGACCCAGTACTTC
abundance: many; j_gene: TRBJ1-5; d_gene: NA; v_gene: TRBV19; CDR3aa: CASSIPSRGNQPQHF; CDR3nt: TGTGCCAGTAGTATCCCCTCCAGGGGCAATCAGCCCCAGCATTTT
abundance: many; j_gene: TRBJ1-5; d_gene: NA; v_gene: TRBV7-8; CDR3aa: CASSFSKDGNQPQHF; CDR3nt: TGTGCCAGCAGCTTTAGTAAAGATGGCAATCAGCCCCAGCATTTT
abundance: few; j_gene: TRBJ1-5; d_gene: NA; v_gene: TRBV6-1; CDR3aa: CASTASPGTDTPQHF; CDR3nt: TGTGCCAGCACGGCAAGTCCCGGGACGGATACGCCCCAGCATTTT